This T cell receptor beta chain is drawn from a study of cytomegalovirus exposure and HLA in healthy donors. Findings and limits, study-wide: Per a prior analysis, the majority of TCR beta V segments were productive roughly 87% or roughly 30% of the time. Analyzed later, most CMV-associated TCR beta chains appeared HLA-restricted.

This PCR relied on a set of 60 Vbeta primers and 13 Jbeta primers. Generated by immunoSEQ multiplex PCR, the TCRdb table keeps only in-frame clones and is missing some. The repertoire holds 130,000 to 150,000 clones, with approximately 79% as singletons. V shed 0 bases, J shed 9 bases, and the junction held 9 bases outside the gene matches. This CDR3 has 15 amino acids. CDR1 and CDR2 (germline): SGHRS, YFSETQ. About this clone itself: Antigen specificity is unknown.

Sequencing input: PBMCs. The V and J genes are TRBV5-1 and TRBJ2-1; TRBD1 matches at 7 bases. The TCR was taken from a man between 18 and 35 years old in good health and CMV-seropositive. The CDR3 sequence is CASSLGQGIYGEQFF. DNA for the CDR3: TGCGCCAGCAGCTTGGGACAGGGAATTTACGGTGAGCAGTTCTTC. Complete variable domain (other parts from reference TRBV5-1 and TRBJ2-1): KAGVTQTPRYLIKTRGQQVTLSCSPISGHRSVSWYQQTPGQGLQFLFEYFSETQRNKGNFPGRFSGRQFSNSRSEMNVSTLELGDSALYLCASSLGQGIYGEQFFGPGTRLTVL.